This TCR beta chain was retrieved from a study of blood T cell repertoires in COVID-19. Overall study context: Samples of COVID-19 (acute and convalescent) were obtained from the United States, Italy and Spain.

The data were produced by immunoSEQ multiplex PCR, yet TCRdb's version contains in-frame clones alone and is incomplete. Among 250,000 to 350,000 clones listed, roughly 85% were seen once. The study assigned cohorts using participant-reported clinical history. This clone showed up just a few times. The sequenced sample was PBMCs or T cells enriched from blood (not recorded which). This receptor was taken from a woman aged 30 to 39 who had recovered from COVID-19.

The CDR3 DNA follows: TGTGCCAGCAGCGTAGATCACAGGGCAAACTATGGCTACACCTTC. Its translation: CASSVDHRANYGYTF. The V and J genes are TRBV9 and TRBJ1-2; a weak D match, TRBD1 (6 bases). The length of the CDR3 is 15 residues. Trimming pared 0 bases from V and 2 bases from J, leaving 11 bases between. The V gene's germline CDR1 is SGDLS and CDR2 YYNGEE. Based on the CDR3 plus reference TRBV9 and TRBJ1-2, the full variable domain is DSGVTQTPKHLITATGQRVTLRCSPRSGDLSVYWYQQSLDQGLQFLIQYYNGEERAKGNILERFSAQQFPDLHSELNLSSLELGDSALYFCASSVDHRANYGYTFGSGTRLTVV.